This T cell receptor beta chain was recorded in a study of cytomegalovirus exposure and HLA in healthy donors. Between the trimmed V and J ends, which lost 8 bases and 0 bases, there was a span of 20 bases. CDR3 length: 17 amino acids. CDR1 is LNHDA, CDR2 SQIVND, per germline (reference sequence). About this clone itself: Its antigen remains unknown.

Study-wide results and caveats: According to a later analysis, most TCR beta chains associated with CMV appeared HLA-restricted.

PCR employed 60 Vbeta and 13 Jbeta primers. Sequencing used immunoSEQ multiplex PCR; TCRdb keeps in-frame clones, though not all of them. Its listing shows about 130,000 clones. The receptor was derived from a man aged 25-40 years in good health and CMV-seronegative. The chain couples TRBV19 to TRBJ1-5; D uncertain. The source material was PBMCs. In DNA form, the CDR3 reads TGTGCCAGTTCTCCGCGGGCAGGAGGGAATAGCAATCAGCCCCAGCATTTT. Amino acids: CASSPRAGGNSNQPQHF. Filled out from reference TRBV19 and TRBJ1-5, the complete variable domain reads DGGITQSPKYLFRKEGQNVTLSCEQNLNHDAMYWYRQDPGQGLRLIYYSQIVNDFQKGDIAEGYSVSREKKESFPLTVTSAQKNPTAFYLCASSPRAGGNSNQPQHFGDGTRLSIL.